Presented here are 17 T cell receptor beta chains from one specimen sequenced in a study of blood T cell repertoires in COVID-19 (dated by TCRdb to about 2020). The library relied on the immunoSEQ multiplex PCR assay. Drawn from immuneACCESS, this table holds only the in-frame rearrangements with V and J called that TCRdb kept. Clones are partly lost; checked studies trace under half to an unresolved V gene and leave the rest unexplained. The sample profile shows fewer than 300,000 clones; 75% to 90% of them were found once. The top ten clones comprise 8.6% of the sample. Sequenced sample: peripheral blood. All receptors derive from a human donor in a cohort sampled during active COVID-19.

This chain links TRBV5-1 with TRBJ1-2; 10 bases are shared with TRBD1. Looked up from germline, CDR1 is SGHRS and CDR2 is YFSETQ. This CDR3 has 15 residues. The V gene end was trimmed by 4 bases and the J gene end by 4 bases; junction bases not matched to a gene: 7. The CDR3 sequence: CASSPGTGVAYGYTF. The CDR3 DNA follows: TGCGCCAGCAGCCCAGGGACAGGGGTCGCCTATGGCTACACCTTC. Full variable domain (remainder filled in from reference TRBV5-1 and TRBJ1-2): KAGVTQTPRYLIKTRGQQVTLSCSPISGHRSVSWYQQTPGQGLQFLFEYFSETQRNKGNFPGRFSGRQFSNSRSEMNVSTLELGDSALYLCASSPGTGVAYGYTFGSGTRLTVV.

This chain uses TRBV4-2 with TRBJ2-2, with TRBD2 matching 8 bases. Germline-derived CDR1 and CDR2 are LGHNA and YNFKEQ. The CDR3 contains 19 residues. The junction had 12 bases not matched to a gene; V was cut back by 1 base and J by 2 bases. The CDR3 here is CASSQGGVTSAINTGELFF. The CDR3 DNA reads as TGTGCCAGCAGCCAAGGTGGGGTGACTAGCGCCATTAACACCGGGGAGCTGTTTTTT.

The chain uses TRBV28 and TRBJ1-5, with 7 bases identical to TRBD1. This CDR3 contains 17 residues. V trimming: 4 bases; J trimming: 11 bases; junction bases outside the gene matches: 20. Germline V gene data show CDR1 as MDHEN and CDR2 as SYDVKM. The CDR3 sequence is CASSSLLGQSTGPAQHF. The CDR3 bases are TGTGCCAGCAGTTCCCTATTGGGACAGTCCACGGGGCCGGCCCAGCATTTT.

The gene calls are TRBV28 and TRBJ2-1; 7 bases align to TRBD1. The germline CDR1 and CDR2 sequences are MDHEN and SYDVKM. With V trimmed by 6 bases and J by 6 bases, 8 bases remained unmatched. This CDR3 region has 14 residues. CDR3 sequence (DNA): TGTGCCAGCAGCCCAACGACAGGGATCAATGAGCAGTTCTTC. Its protein is CASSPTTGINEQFF.

The gene calls are TRBV29-1 and TRBJ2-5, with 7 bases that match TRBD1. Trimming removed 5 bases from V and 1 base from J; junction bases left unmatched: 13. Per the germline V gene, CDR1 is SQVTM and CDR2 is ANQGSEA. The CDR3 consists of 16 residues. The CDR3 region is CSVKGGRFGAQETQYF. In DNA form, the CDR3 reads TGCAGCGTTAAAGGGGGCCGTTTCGGAGCCCAAGAGACCCAGTACTTC.

This chain links TRBV6-2 or TRBV6-3 with TRBJ2-2, with TRBD2 matching 8 bases. CDR3 size: 17 residues. After removal of 6 bases from V and 5 bases from J, the junction contained 14 bases not matched to a gene. The V gene's germline CDR1 is MNHEY and CDR2 SVGEGT. The CDR3 here is CASSQSGRGARTGELFF. CDR3 DNA sequence: TGTGCCAGCAGCCAAAGTGGGCGGGGGGCTCGGACCGGGGAGCTGTTTTTT.

The rearrangement links TRBV19 to TRBJ2-7, with D tentatively TRBD1 (6 bases). Germline lookup yields CDR1 LNHDA and CDR2 SQIVND (reference sequence). The CDR3 is made up of 14 amino acids. The V and J ends lost 4 bases and 4 bases respectively, with 14 bases between them. The CDR3 is CASSRAGANYEQYF. As DNA, the CDR3 is TGTGCCAGTAGTAGGGCAGGGGCTAATTACGAGCAGTACTTC.

This clone was seen at least ten times. The chain employs TRBV9 and TRBJ2-3; possibly TRBD2 for D (6 bases). The CDR3 loop spans 12 amino acids. Germline assignment: CDR1 SGDLS and CDR2 YYNGEE. The V and J ends lost 0 bases and 8 bases respectively, with 7 bases between them. The CDR3 sequence is CASSVVGGTQYF. Written as DNA, the CDR3 is TGTGCCAGCAGCGTAGTGGGGGGTACGCAGTATTTT. Full variable domain (remainder filled in from reference TRBV9 and TRBJ2-3): DSGVTQTPKHLITATGQRVTLRCSPRSGDLSVYWYQQSLDQGLQFLIQYYNGEERAKGNILERFSAQQFPDLHSELNLSSLELGDSALYFCASSVVGGTQYFGPGTRLTVL.

This chain uses TRBV28 with TRBJ1-3; TRBD1 might be the D (6 bases). This CDR3 is built from 14 residues. From germline, CDR1 is MDHEN and CDR2 SYDVKM. V lost 7 bases and J lost 7, with 17 bases in between. CDR3 coding DNA: TGTGCCAGCACGATTGGGGGCATCGGGAACACCATATATTTT. Encoded protein: CASTIGGIGNTIYF.

In nucleotides, the CDR3 is TGTGCCAGCAGCTCGCGGTTTGACAGGGTGAATTCACCCCTCCACTTT. This sequence encodes CASSSRFDRVNSPLHF. The V gene is TRBV7-2, the J gene TRBJ1-6, with 7 nucleotides matching TRBD1. CDR1 SGHTA and CDR2 FQGNSA come from the germline V gene. The V segment lost 4 bases and the J segment 7 bases; nucleotides outside the gene matches: 10. The CDR3 consists of 16 residues.

This clone was counted a single time. V usage is TRBV7-2 and J usage is TRBJ1-2; 7 nucleotides align to TRBD1. Unmatched junction bases numbered 10, after V lost 5 bases and J lost 7 bases. Germline V gene lookup returns CDR1 SGHTA and CDR2 FQGNSA. The CDR3 spans 14 residues. The CDR3 bases are TGTGCCAGCAGCCCGACAGGGCTAACGGGTGGCTACACCTTC. It specifies CASSPTGLTGGYTF.

The chain joins TRBV4-1 to TRBJ1-5; 9 bases agree with TRBD1. Germline assignment: CDR1 MGHRA and CDR2 YSYEKL. There are 15 residues in the CDR3. The V segment lost 1 base and the J segment 4 bases; nucleotides outside the gene matches: 2. The CDR3 region is CASSQGGTGNQPQHF. CDR3 nucleotide sequence: TGCGCCAGCAGCCAAGGCGGGACAGGGAATCAGCCCCAGCATTTT.

J is TRBJ2-5 and V is TRBV5-1; TRBD1 matches 8 bases. J gave up 2 bases and V 1 base, and 4 bases lay outside the gene matches. This CDR3 region has 15 residues. Germline values: CDR1 SGHRS, CDR2 YFSETQ. In nucleotides, the CDR3 is TGCGCCAGCAGCTTGTCCGGGACAGGACAAGAGACCCAGTACTTC. It encodes CASSLSGTGQETQYF.

The sample holds one count of this clone. The CDR3 sequence: CASSLVGAGTDTQYF. The DNA for the CDR3 is TGTGCCAGCAGCTTGGTGGGGGCAGGGACAGATACGCAGTATTTT. The rearrangement joins TRBV5-4 to TRBJ2-3; possibly TRBD1 for D (6 bases). Trimming took off 0 bases at V and 3 bases at J, with 11 bases between the two ends. The length of the CDR3 is 15 residues. Germline loops: CDR1 SGHNT, CDR2 YYREEE (reference sequence).

The chain combines TRBV5-1 with TRBJ2-1, with 8 bases matching TRBD1. Unmatched junction bases numbered 1, after V lost 0 bases and J lost 2 bases. This CDR3 is built from 15 residues. Germline CDR1 reads SGHRS; CDR2 reads YFSETQ. The CDR3 protein is CASSLGQGTYNEQFF. The DNA of the CDR3 is TGCGCCAGCAGCTTGGGACAGGGGACCTACAATGAGCAGTTCTTC. The full variable domain, rest sourced from reference TRBV5-1 and TRBJ2-1, is KAGVTQTPRYLIKTRGQQVTLSCSPISGHRSVSWYQQTPGQGLQFLFEYFSETQRNKGNFPGRFSGRQFSNSRSEMNVSTLELGDSALYLCASSLGQGTYNEQFFGPGTRLTVL.

The chain links TRBV28 to TRBJ2-1, with 10 nucleotides matching TRBD1. V shed 1 base, J shed 11 bases, and the junction held 14 bases outside the gene matches. Germline CDR1 is MDHEN and CDR2 is SYDVKM. This CDR3 region has 17 residues. Here the CDR3 DNA reads TGTGCCAGCAGTTTATACAAGACAGGGGGCCCTTTGATGCAGCAGTTCTTC. This translates into CASSLYKTGGPLMQQFF.

This clone was recorded once. This chain joins TRBV21-1 and TRBJ2-3; the D call TRBD2 from the table was never checked on the DNA. TRBV21-1 is described as a pseudogene. This CDR3 contains 15 residues. CDR3 protein: CASSLAGGPPDTQYF. For the CDR3, the DNA is TGTGCCAGCAGCCTGGCGGGGGGGCCCCCAGATACGCAGTATTTT.